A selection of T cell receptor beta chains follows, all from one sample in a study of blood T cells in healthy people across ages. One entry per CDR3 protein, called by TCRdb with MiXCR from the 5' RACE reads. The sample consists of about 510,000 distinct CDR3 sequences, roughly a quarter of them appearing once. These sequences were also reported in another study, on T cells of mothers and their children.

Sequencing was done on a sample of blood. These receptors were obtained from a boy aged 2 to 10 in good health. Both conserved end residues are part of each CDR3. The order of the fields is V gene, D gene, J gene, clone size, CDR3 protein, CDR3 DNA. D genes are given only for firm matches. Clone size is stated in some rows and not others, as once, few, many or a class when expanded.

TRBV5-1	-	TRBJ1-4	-	CASSSGSGHKNEKLFF	TGCGCCAGCAGCTCGGGGTCCGGACACAAGAATGAAAAACTGTTTTTT
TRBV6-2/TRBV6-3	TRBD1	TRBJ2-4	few	CASSPTGVLPRIKNIQYF	TGTGCCAGCAGTCCTACAGGGGTCCTTCCCCGTATCAAAAACATTCAGTACTTC
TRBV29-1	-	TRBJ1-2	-	CSVVGGENYGYTF	TGCAGCGTTGTTGGAGGAGAGAACTATGGCTACACCTTC
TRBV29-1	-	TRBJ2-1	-	CSGSPGVSYNEQFF	TGCAGCGGCTCCCCGGGAGTTTCCTACAATGAGCAGTTCTTC
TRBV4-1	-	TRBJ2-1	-	CASSHRGLSSYNEQFF	TGCGCCAGCAGCCATCGAGGCTTGAGCTCCTACAATGAGCAGTTCTTC
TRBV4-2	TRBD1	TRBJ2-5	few	CASSRGSDRGQYF	TGTGCCAGCAGCCGAGGTTCCGACAGGGGCCAGTACTTC
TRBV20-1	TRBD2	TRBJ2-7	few	CSARGASGRAVYEQYF	TGCAGTGCTAGAGGGGCTAGCGGGAGGGCCGTCTACGAGCAGTACTTC
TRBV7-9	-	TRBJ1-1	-	CASSLYQNTEAFF	TGTGCCAGCAGCTTATACCAGAACACTGAAGCTTTCTTT
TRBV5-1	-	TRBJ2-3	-	CASGIKHDTQYF	TGCGCCAGCGGGATAAAGCATGATACGCAGTATTTT
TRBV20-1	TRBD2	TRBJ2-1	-	CSAPPLLAGGNNEQFF	TGCAGTGCCCCCCCCCTACTAGCGGGGGGAAACAATGAGCAGTTCTTC
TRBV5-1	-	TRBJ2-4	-	CASSLEEGGNIQYF	TGCGCCAGCAGCTTGGAGGAAGGAGGAAACATTCAGTACTTC